The T cell receptor beta chain under discussion was sequenced for a study of CD4 T cell repertoires in COVID-19. Study at large: Other coronavirus spike proteins restimulated relabeled CFSE-low cells expanded with IL-2 for approximately eleven days.

General study findings and limits: Two or all three memory subsets shared several highly expanded SARS-CoV-2-reactive clonotypes.

The trim removed 4 bases at V and 2 bases at J, leaving 8 bases unmatched. Germline values: CDR1 LNHDA, CDR2 SQIVND (reference sequence). This CDR3 has 16 amino acids. Note on this clone: No antigen is known for it.

The memory T cells were sequenced right after ex vivo isolation, without culture. Clones were read by immunoSEQ multiplex PCR, and TCRdb kept only the in-frame ones, dropping some. The sample shows roughly 23,000 clones, roughly 91% of them seen only once. The chain uses TRBV19 and TRBJ2-4; 7 bases match TRBD1. The sequencing here drew on central memory CD4+ T cells from blood, taken before the COVID-19 pandemic. The sequence was collected from a human donor who had COVID-19. CDR3 nucleotide sequence: TGTGCCAGTAGTACAGGACAGGCCGCGACCAAAAACATTCAGTACTTC. Protein: CASSTGQAATKNIQYF.